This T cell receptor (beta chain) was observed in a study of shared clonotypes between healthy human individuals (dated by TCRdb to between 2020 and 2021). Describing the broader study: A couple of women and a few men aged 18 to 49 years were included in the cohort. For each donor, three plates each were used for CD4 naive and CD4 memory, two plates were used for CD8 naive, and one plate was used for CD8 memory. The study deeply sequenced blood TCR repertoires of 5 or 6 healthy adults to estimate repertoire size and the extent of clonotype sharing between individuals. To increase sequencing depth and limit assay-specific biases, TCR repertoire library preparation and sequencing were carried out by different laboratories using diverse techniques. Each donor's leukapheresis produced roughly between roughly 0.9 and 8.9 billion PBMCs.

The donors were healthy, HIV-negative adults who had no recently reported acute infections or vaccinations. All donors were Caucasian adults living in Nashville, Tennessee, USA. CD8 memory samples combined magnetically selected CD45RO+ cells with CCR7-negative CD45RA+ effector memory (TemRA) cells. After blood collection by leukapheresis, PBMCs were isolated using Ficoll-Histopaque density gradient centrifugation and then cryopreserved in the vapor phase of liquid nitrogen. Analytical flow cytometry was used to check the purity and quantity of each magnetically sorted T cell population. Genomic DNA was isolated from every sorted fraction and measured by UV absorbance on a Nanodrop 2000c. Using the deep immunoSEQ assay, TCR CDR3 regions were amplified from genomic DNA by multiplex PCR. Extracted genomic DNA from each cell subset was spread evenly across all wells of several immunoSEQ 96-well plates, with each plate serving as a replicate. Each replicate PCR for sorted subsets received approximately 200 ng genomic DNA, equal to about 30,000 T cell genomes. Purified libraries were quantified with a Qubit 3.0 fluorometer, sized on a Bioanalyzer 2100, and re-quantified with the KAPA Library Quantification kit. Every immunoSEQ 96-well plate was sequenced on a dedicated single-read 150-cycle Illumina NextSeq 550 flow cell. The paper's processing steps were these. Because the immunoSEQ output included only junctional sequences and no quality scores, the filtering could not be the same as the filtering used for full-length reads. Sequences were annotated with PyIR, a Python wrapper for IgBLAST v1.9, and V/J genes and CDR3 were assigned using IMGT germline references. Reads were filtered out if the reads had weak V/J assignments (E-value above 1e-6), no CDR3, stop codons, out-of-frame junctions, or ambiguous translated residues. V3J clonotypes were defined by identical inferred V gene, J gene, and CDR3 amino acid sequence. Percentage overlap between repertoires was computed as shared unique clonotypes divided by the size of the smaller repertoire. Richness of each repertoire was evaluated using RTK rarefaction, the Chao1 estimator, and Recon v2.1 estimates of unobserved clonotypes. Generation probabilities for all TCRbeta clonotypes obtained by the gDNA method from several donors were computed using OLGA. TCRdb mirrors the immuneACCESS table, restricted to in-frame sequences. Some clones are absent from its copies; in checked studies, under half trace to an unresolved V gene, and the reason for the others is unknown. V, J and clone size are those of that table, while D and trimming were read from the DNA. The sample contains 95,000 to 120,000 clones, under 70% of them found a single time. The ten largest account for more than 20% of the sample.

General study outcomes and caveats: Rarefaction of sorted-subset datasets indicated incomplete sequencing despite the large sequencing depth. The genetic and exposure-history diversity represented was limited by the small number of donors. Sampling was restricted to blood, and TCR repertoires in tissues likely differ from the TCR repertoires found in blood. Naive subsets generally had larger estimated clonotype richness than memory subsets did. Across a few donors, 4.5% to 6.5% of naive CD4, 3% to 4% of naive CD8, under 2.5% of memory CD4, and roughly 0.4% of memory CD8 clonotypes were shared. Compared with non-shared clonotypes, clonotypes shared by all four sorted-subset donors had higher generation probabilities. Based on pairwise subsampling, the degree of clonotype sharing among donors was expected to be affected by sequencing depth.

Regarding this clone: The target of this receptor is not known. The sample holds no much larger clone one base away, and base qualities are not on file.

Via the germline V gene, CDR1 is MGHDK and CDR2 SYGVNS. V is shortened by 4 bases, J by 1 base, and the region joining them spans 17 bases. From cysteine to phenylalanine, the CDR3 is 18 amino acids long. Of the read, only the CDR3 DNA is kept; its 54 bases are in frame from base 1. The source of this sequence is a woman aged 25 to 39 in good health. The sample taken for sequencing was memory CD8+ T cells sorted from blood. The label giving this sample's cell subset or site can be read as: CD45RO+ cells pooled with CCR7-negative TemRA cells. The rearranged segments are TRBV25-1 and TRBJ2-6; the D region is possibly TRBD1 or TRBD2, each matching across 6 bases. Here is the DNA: TGTGCCAGCAGTGCACAGGGCCAGGAGGGGTCTGGGGCCAACGTCCTGACTTTC. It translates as CASSAQGQEGSGANVLTF.